This T cell receptor beta chain was sequenced in a study of T cells in Graves' hyperthyroidism and ophthalmopathy. RNA transcripts provided the source from which TCR beta CDR3 regions were amplified. TCR CDR3 regions were first amplified by RT-PCR with HTBI primers. A single record per CDR3 protein comes from TCRdb applying MiXCR to the multiplex PCR reads. The table shows under 350,000 distinct CDR3 sequences, with about 20% occurring only once. General study findings and limits: Researchers found most expanded thyroid clonotypes above 0.001 in blood as well.

Lactation, pregnancy, other autoimmune disease or uncontrolled infection excluded patients. About this clonotype: Its antigen is currently unknown.

The receptor comes from a woman aged 50 to 60 with Graves' hyperthyroidism. Source material: blood.

This CDR3 reads CASSARQPTSYEQYF. The CDR3 DNA sequence: TGTGCCAGCAGTGCCCGACAGCCTACCTCCTACGAGCAGTACTTC. The rearrangement uses TRBV6-1 and TRBJ2-7; weak D call: TRBD1 (5 bases). This CDR3 contains 15 residues. With 4 bases removed from V and 0 bases from J, the gap between germline ends came to 13 bases. CDR1 and CDR2 (germline): MNHNS, SASEGT.